These 12 T cell receptor beta chains came from one sample sequenced in a study of blood T cell repertoires in COVID-19 (dated by TCRdb to about 2020). Library construction relied on the immunoSEQ multiplex PCR assay. This is the immuneACCESS table as TCRdb keeps it, with only in-frame sequences that have V and J called. A part of the clones is gone; compared with another copy, unresolved V genes explain less than half, and the rest is unexplained. This sample lists 150,000 to 180,000 clones; about 80% were detected once. The top ten hold less than 30% of the sample. Specimen: peripheral blood. These receptors all come from a woman in her sixties with acute or convalescent COVID-19.

The chain combines TRBV3-1 (or the pseudogene TRBV3-2) with TRBJ1-1; 11 bases match TRBD1. Germline V gives CDR1 LGHDT, CDR2 YNNKEL (reference sequence). This CDR3 comprises 14 residues. The J segment lost 7 bases and the V segment lost 3 bases, leaving 4 bases of the junction unmatched. CDR3 bases: TGTGCCAGCAGCCAGGGACAGGGGGTAAGTGAAGCTTTCTTT. Translated, it gives CASSQGQGVSEAFF.

The count of this clone is one. The chain couples TRBV5-1 to TRBJ2-1, with 7 bases lining up with TRBD2. In germline, CDR1 is SGHRS, CDR2 YFSETQ. V shed 3 bases and J 6 bases; nucleotides not matched to a gene: 18. The CDR3 is 18 residues long. CDR3 residues: CASSSPLTSISSGNEQFF. CDR3 DNA: TGCGCCAGCAGCTCCCCGCTGACTAGCATTTCTTCGGGCAATGAGCAGTTCTTC. The whole variable domain, filled in from reference TRBV5-1 and TRBJ2-1, reads KAGVTQTPRYLIKTRGQQVTLSCSPISGHRSVSWYQQTPGQGLQFLFEYFSETQRNKGNFPGRFSGRQFSNSRSEMNVSTLELGDSALYLCASSSPLTSISSGNEQFFGPGTRLTVL.

The chain combines TRBV5-1 with TRBJ1-5, with D maybe TRBD1 (6 bases). CDR3 length equals 15 residues. Per the germline V gene, CDR1 is SGHRS and CDR2 is YFSETQ. V was clipped by 1 base and J by 4 bases, with 12 bases between them. Written as DNA, the CDR3 is TGCGCCAGCAGCTTGTTGGGCAGGGGAAATCAGCCCCAGCATTTT. It translates to CASSLLGRGNQPQHF.

This sequence joins TRBV7-2 and TRBJ1-2; D perhaps matches TRBD1 (5 bases). The germline V gene has CDR1 SGHTA and CDR2 FQGNSA. V lost 1 base and J 3 bases, leaving 12 bases between the germline ends. CDR3 length: 15 amino acids. CDR3 region: CASSLDRGGDYGYTF. In DNA, the CDR3 is TGTGCCAGCAGCTTAGATCGGGGAGGGGACTATGGCTACACCTTC.

The sample holds a few counts of this clone. The chain uses TRBV5-5 and TRBJ2-7; weak D call: TRBD2 (6 bases). This CDR3 spans 14 amino acids. The V and J ends lost 2 bases and 0 bases respectively, with 9 bases between them. Looked up from germline, CDR1 is SGHKS and CDR2 is YYEKEE (reference sequence). CDR3 sequence: CASSFQGGSYEQYF. CDR3 sequence (DNA): TGTGCCAGCAGCTTCCAGGGAGGCTCCTACGAGCAGTACTTC.

The chain joins TRBV19 to TRBJ1-6; 7 positions match TRBD1. J was trimmed by 7 bases and V by 5 bases; bases with no gene match: 5. The CDR3 spans 14 residues. Germline V lookup: CDR1 LNHDA, CDR2 SQIVND (reference sequence). Written as DNA, the CDR3 is TGTGCCAGTAGTGCAGGGACAGAGAATTCACCCCTCCACTTT. It translates to CASSAGTENSPLHF.

This chain links TRBV5-4 with TRBJ2-3; 8 bases map to TRBD2. Germline V gene data show CDR1 as SGHNT and CDR2 as YYREEE (reference sequence). The CDR3 is made up of 18 amino acids. V lost 0 bases and J lost 6; bases outside the gene matches: 15. CDR3 protein: CASSLASSGLFGTDTQYF. For the CDR3, the DNA is TGTGCCAGCAGCTTGGCTTCTAGCGGGCTCTTTGGGACGGATACGCAGTATTTT.

The chain couples TRBV27 to TRBJ1-6; 7 nucleotides line up with TRBD1. Germline values: CDR1 MNHEY, CDR2 SMNVEV (reference sequence). Trimming took 3 bases from V and 6 from J; bases not matched to a gene: 5. This CDR3 has 15 residues. DNA of the CDR3: TGTGCCAGCAGTTTTCCTGGACAGGTTAATTCACCCCTCCACTTT. This gives the protein CASSFPGQVNSPLHF.

The chain joins TRBV9 to TRBJ2-6, with D unresolved. The CDR3 consists of 16 residues. Germline V gene lookup returns CDR1 SGDLS and CDR2 YYNGEE. With 0 bases removed from V and 0 bases from J, the gap between germline ends came to 7 bases. This CDR3 reads CASSVGSLSGANVLTF. DNA of the CDR3: TGTGCCAGCAGCGTAGGAAGCCTCTCTGGGGCCAACGTCCTGACTTTC.

Only a few counts were recorded for this clone. The rearrangement uses TRBV29-1 and TRBJ2-1; the match to TRBD1 covers 7 bases. Germline V gene lookup returns CDR1 SQVTM and CDR2 ANQGSEA. V shed 3 bases, J shed 0 bases, and the junction held 8 bases outside the gene matches. This CDR3 is 16 amino acids long. This CDR3 is CSVEGQRFSSYNEQFF. DNA of the CDR3: TGCAGCGTTGAGGGACAGCGATTTAGCTCCTACAATGAGCAGTTCTTC.

This chain connects TRBV19 to TRBJ1-1; no definite D call. The CDR3 runs to 14 residues. Germline V gene data show CDR1 as LNHDA and CDR2 as SQIVND (reference sequence). V was cut by 3 bases and J by 3 bases, with 11 bases left in between. The CDR3 loop is CASSIGRQYTEAFF. The CDR3 DNA is TGTGCCAGTAGTATCGGTCGACAATACACTGAAGCTTTCTTT.

The V gene is TRBV3-1 (or the pseudogene TRBV3-2), the J gene TRBJ1-4; D gene ambiguous. Per germline, CDR1 LGHDT and CDR2 YNNKEL (reference sequence). Trimming removed 0 bases at V and 8 bases at J, with 7 bases between. The CDR3 runs to 13 residues. CDR3 amino acids: CASSQDSREKLFF. As DNA, the CDR3 is TGTGCCAGCAGCCAAGATTCTAGGGAAAAACTGTTTTTT.